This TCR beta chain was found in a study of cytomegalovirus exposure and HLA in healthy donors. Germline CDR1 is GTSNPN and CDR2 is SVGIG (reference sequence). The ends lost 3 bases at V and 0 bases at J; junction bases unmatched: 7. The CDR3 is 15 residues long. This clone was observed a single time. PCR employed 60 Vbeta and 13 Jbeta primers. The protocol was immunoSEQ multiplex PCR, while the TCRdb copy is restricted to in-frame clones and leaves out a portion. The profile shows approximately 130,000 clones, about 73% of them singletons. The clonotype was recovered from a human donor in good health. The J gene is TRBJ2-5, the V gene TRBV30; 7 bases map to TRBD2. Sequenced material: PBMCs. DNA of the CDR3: TGTGCCTGGAGGCAACGGCGGGGGTACCAAGAGACCCAGTACTTC. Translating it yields CAWRQRRGYQETQYF.